These 32 T cell receptor beta chains share one sample of origin, sequenced in a study of cytomegalovirus exposure and HLA in healthy donors (dated by TCRdb to 2016 to 2017). The receptor library was made with the immunoSEQ multiplex PCR assay. For the multiplex PCR, a mixture combining 60 forward primers for TCR Vbeta segments and 13 reverse primers for TCR Jbeta segments was used. TCRdb carries this immuneACCESS record with in-frame sequences only. Its versions omit some clonotypes, under half of them owing to an unresolved V gene in the studies checked, with the rest unexplained. This sample is represented by 150,000 to 200,000 clones; 81% of them were singletons. Jointly, the top ten make up 1.5% to 2% of the sample. Specimen: PBMCs. These receptors all come from a man younger than 35 in good health and CMV-seronegative.

The rearrangement uses TRBV27 and TRBJ2-1, with TRBD2 matching 7 bases. The length of the CDR3 is 14 residues. V gave up 9 bases and J gave up 2 bases; unmatched junction bases: 7. Germline values: CDR1 MNHEY, CDR2 SMNVEV (reference sequence). CDR3 bases: TGTGCCAGTATCAGCGGGACCCCCTACAATGAGCAGTTCTTC. This codes for CASISGTPYNEQFF.

V usage is TRBV15 and J usage is TRBJ1-1, with 8 bases identical to TRBD1. The CDR3 spans 15 residues. Germline trimming cut 8 bases from V and 1 base from J; bases unmatched to any gene: 9. Germline V gene sequence: CDR1 LNHNV, CDR2 YYDKDF (reference sequence). In nucleotides, the CDR3 is TGTGCCACCCAAAAGGACAGGGTTGGGAACACTGAAGCTTTCTTT. It codes for CATQKDRVGNTEAFF.

V gene TRBV7-9 combines with J gene TRBJ2-7; 7 bases are a match to TRBD1. Germline CDR1 reads SEHNR; CDR2 reads FQNEAQ (reference sequence). The CDR3 totals 15 residues. J gave up 2 bases and V 2 bases, and 6 bases lay outside the gene matches. CDR3: CASSLRDRETYEQYF. The CDR3 DNA is TGTGCCAGCAGCTTACGTGACAGGGAAACCTACGAGCAGTACTTC.

The chain combines TRBV11-2 with TRBJ2-2, with D possibly matching TRBD2 (7 bases). V lost 5 bases, J lost 3 bases, and 13 bases lay in between. The CDR3 covers 15 residues. Germline loops: CDR1 SGHAT, CDR2 FQNNGV. The CDR3 loop reads CASSERGADTGELFF. The DNA of the CDR3 is TGTGCCAGCAGCGAACGGGGGGCGGACACCGGGGAGCTGTTTTTT.

The CDR3 DNA reads as TGTGCCAGTAGTATCGGGACAGGGAGCAATCAGCCCCAGCATTTT. This gives the protein CASSIGTGSNQPQHF. The rearrangement links TRBV19 to TRBJ1-5; 9 nucleotides line up with TRBD1. The germline gives CDR1 LNHDA, CDR2 SQIVND (reference sequence). Trimming cost V 3 bases and J 1 base; bases outside gene matches: 1. This CDR3 is 15 amino acids long.

The table lists this clone with a count of one. The V and J genes are TRBV6-1 and TRBJ2-7, with 11 bases that match TRBD1. Germline CDR1 is MNHNS and CDR2 is SASEGT. This CDR3 has 15 amino acids. The J segment lost 1 base and the V segment lost 8 bases, leaving 7 bases of the junction unmatched. The CDR3 reads CASWWGQGGSYEQYF. The CDR3 coding sequence is TGTGCCAGCTGGTGGGGACAGGGGGGTTCCTACGAGCAGTACTTC.

Turning to this clone: One end of the junction does not line up with germline, which may come from a read error. The CDR3 DNA reads as TGTGCCAGCTCACCAAACGGACAAGAGGCCCAGTACTTC. Translated, it gives CASSPNGQEAQYF. This chain links TRBV18 with TRBJ2-5; D perhaps matches TRBD1 (5 bases). Per the germline V gene, CDR1 is KGHSH and CDR2 is LQKENI. This CDR3 is built from 13 residues.

The rearrangement uses TRBV27 and TRBJ1-2; tentatively, D is TRBD1 (5 bases). Germline V gene lookup returns CDR1 MNHEY and CDR2 SMNVEV (reference sequence). The V gene lost 3 bases and the J gene lost 0 bases, with 8 bases spanning the gap. This CDR3 spans 14 amino acids. In nucleotides, the CDR3 is TGTGCCAGCAGTTTGACAGACTCTAACTATGGCTACACCTTC. Its protein is CASSLTDSNYGYTF.

This clone has only one observation. The chain combines TRBV6-5 with TRBJ2-7; 10 bases are a match to TRBD2. V trimming: 7 bases; J trimming: 2 bases; junction bases outside the gene matches: 5. CDR3 length: 14 residues. Germline assignment: CDR1 MNHEY and CDR2 SVGAGI. The CDR3 DNA is TGTGCCAGCAAACCGGGACTAGCGACCTACGAGCAGTACTTC. Residues: CASKPGLATYEQYF.

The chain combines TRBV7-9 with TRBJ2-4, with 8 bases aligning to TRBD2. After removal of 6 bases from V and 4 bases from J, the junction contained 8 bases not matched to a gene. The germline V gene has CDR1 SEHNR and CDR2 FQNEAQ (reference sequence). The CDR3 covers 15 residues. CDR3 nucleotides: TGTGCCAGCAGTCAAACAAGCGGGAGAAAAAACATTCAGTACTTC. Amino acids: CASSQTSGRKNIQYF.

The CDR3 loop is CASSLAGLAGGPYTGELFF. CDR3 bases: TGTGCCAGCAGCTTGGCGGGACTAGCGGGGGGGCCGTACACCGGGGAGCTGTTTTTT. The V and J genes are TRBV5-4 and TRBJ2-2, with 16 nucleotides matching TRBD2. This CDR3 spans 19 amino acids. CDR1 is SGHNT, CDR2 YYREEE, per germline (reference sequence). V shed 0 bases, J shed 3 bases, and the junction held 5 bases outside the gene matches.

CDR3 sequence (DNA): TGTGCCAGCAGCCCTGAACCAATCGGGACCAAAAACATTCAGTACTTC. Translated: CASSPEPIGTKNIQYF. The chain joins TRBV6-6 to TRBJ2-4, with D perhaps TRBD2 (5 bases). Trimming took off 6 bases at V and 2 bases at J, with 17 bases between the two ends. This CDR3 contains 16 residues. The germline gives CDR1 MNHNY, CDR2 SVGAGI (reference sequence).

This clone was observed once. V is TRBV10-3 and J is TRBJ2-7, with a weak D call TRBD1 (6 bases). This CDR3 has 12 amino acids. V lost 7 bases, J lost 6 bases, and 13 bases lay in between. CDR1 is ENHRY and CDR2 is SYGVKD in the germline V gene. The CDR3 is CAITSGVGEQYF. The CDR3 DNA is TGTGCCATCACCTCAGGGGTAGGCGAGCAGTACTTC.

The sample holds one count of this clone. This chain connects TRBV5-1 to TRBJ2-5; possible D gene TRBD1, 6 bases. The CDR3 consists of 16 residues. From germline, CDR1 is SGHRS and CDR2 YFSETQ. V lost 0 bases and J 4 bases, leaving 16 bases between the germline ends. The CDR3 sequence: CASSLAQGSSLETQYF. DNA for the CDR3: TGCGCCAGCAGCTTGGCACAGGGCTCTTCGTTAGAGACCCAGTACTTC.

The V gene is TRBV19, the J gene TRBJ2-3, with 7 nucleotides matching TRBD1. The CDR3 runs to 15 residues. Per the germline V gene, CDR1 is LNHDA and CDR2 is SQIVND (reference sequence). V dropped 6 bases and J dropped 4; count of bases not matched to a gene: 10. CDR3 protein: CASSETGSGPDTQYF. CDR3 nucleotides: TGTGCCAGTAGCGAGACAGGGTCAGGGCCAGATACGCAGTATTTT.

The chain is built from TRBV4-2 and TRBJ2-1; 7 nucleotides agree with TRBD2. After removal of 0 bases from V and 6 bases from J, the junction contained 20 bases not matched to a gene. Per germline, CDR1 LGHNA and CDR2 YNFKEQ. The CDR3 loop spans 20 amino acids. CDR3 amino acids: CASSQDQRQEAGVYPNEQFF. The CDR3 bases are TGTGCCAGCAGCCAAGATCAAAGACAAGAGGCGGGGGTGTACCCCAATGAGCAGTTCTTC.

V gene TRBV6-5 combines with J gene TRBJ1-1, with D unresolved. Germline CDR1 MNHEY, CDR2 SVGAGI. The CDR3 consists of 11 residues. Trimming removed 4 bases at V and 11 bases at J, with 11 bases between. The CDR3 coding sequence is TGTGCCAGCAGTTCGGCGACCGGGGCTTTCTTT. This codes for CASSSATGAFF.

V gene TRBV27 combines with J gene TRBJ2-1, with TRBD2 identical over 10 bases. CDR3 length equals 16 residues. J lost 5 bases, V lost 4 bases, and 8 bases had no gene match. Germline V gene lookup returns CDR1 MNHEY and CDR2 SMNVEV (reference sequence). CDR3 bases: TGTGCCAGCAGTTGGGTAGCGGGGGGAGGAAACAATGAGCAGTTCTTC. Translated: CASSWVAGGGNNEQFF.

The CDR3 loop is CASSEARDRNSPLHF. CDR3 DNA: TGTGCCAGCAGTGAAGCCCGGGACAGAAATTCACCCCTCCACTTT. The V gene is TRBV2, the J gene TRBJ1-6; 7 bases fit TRBD1. V shed 0 bases, J shed 7 bases, and the junction held 3 bases outside the gene matches. The CDR3 is made up of 15 amino acids. Germline loops: CDR1 SNHLY, CDR2 FYNNEI.

The V gene is TRBV30, the J gene TRBJ2-7, with 9 bases aligning to TRBD2. CDR3 length equals 15 residues. V shed 1 base, J shed 3 bases, and the junction held 7 bases outside the gene matches. Per the germline V gene, CDR1 is GTSNPN and CDR2 is SVGIG (reference sequence). The CDR3: CAWSAAGGLSYEQYF. Written as DNA, the CDR3 is TGTGCCTGGAGTGCGGCGGGGGGGCTAAGCTACGAGCAGTACTTC.

The chain joins TRBV19 to TRBJ2-1; 8 bases line up with TRBD2. The CDR3 consists of 14 residues. Germline loops: CDR1 LNHDA, CDR2 SQIVND (reference sequence). V trimming: 9 bases; J trimming: 2 bases; junction bases outside the gene matches: 6. CDR3: CASNTREAYNEQFF. The CDR3 nucleotides are TGTGCCAGCAATACGCGGGAGGCCTACAATGAGCAGTTCTTC.

Comments on this clone: Its ends do not fully match the called genes, so a read error is possible. This sequence joins TRBV5-6 and TRBJ2-1, with unresolved D. The germline CDR1 and CDR2 sequences are SGHDT and YYEEEE. The CDR3 loop spans 12 amino acids. The CDR3 sequence: CASSQVNKEQFF. In DNA form, the CDR3 reads TGTGCCAGCAGCCAAGTCAACAAGGAGCAGTTCTTC. Full variable domain (remainder filled in from reference TRBV5-6 and TRBJ2-1): DAGVTQSPTHLIKTRGQQVTLRCSPKSGHDTVSWYQQALGQGPQFIFQYYEEEERQRGNFPDRFSGHQFPNYSSELNVNALLLGDSALYLCASSQVNKEQFFGPGTRLTVL.

The V and J genes are TRBV4-2 and TRBJ1-1; D might be TRBD1 (6 bases). V gave up 4 bases and J gave up 0 bases, with 18 bases separating them. CDR1 is LGHNA, CDR2 YNFKEQ, per germline. The CDR3 length is 17 residues. The CDR3 sequence is CASSPRRDTKLNTEAFF. CDR3 sequence (DNA): TGTGCCAGCAGCCCACGCCGGGACACTAAATTGAACACTGAAGCTTTCTTT.

V is TRBV4-3 and J is TRBJ2-3, with 8 nucleotides matching TRBD2. CDR3 size: 19 residues. Germline loops: CDR1 LGHNA, CDR2 YSLEER. V gave up 0 bases and J gave up 10 bases; unmatched junction bases: 21. DNA for the CDR3: TGCGCCAGCAGCCAAGATTCGACGGCTGGGACGGGAGGGCGGGGGTCGCAGTATTTT. It codes for CASSQDSTAGTGGRGSQYF.

This chain links TRBV5-1 with TRBJ2-7, with 9 positions matching TRBD1. Germline-derived CDR1 and CDR2 are SGHRS and YFSETQ. Unmatched junction bases numbered 8, after V lost 0 bases and J lost 7 bases. This CDR3 has 15 residues. CDR3 sequence reads: CASSLAGTGFGEQYF. For the CDR3, the DNA is TGCGCCAGCAGCTTGGCCGGGACAGGGTTCGGGGAGCAGTACTTC.

This chain links TRBV6-6 with TRBJ2-5; D unclear. V dropped 5 bases and J dropped 7 bases, with 14 bases sitting between them. This CDR3 contains 13 residues. Germline CDR1 MNHNY, CDR2 SVGAGI (reference sequence). CDR3 nucleotides: TGTGCCAGCAGTCCCGCGGCACCGGGGACCCAGTACTTC. Residues: CASSPAAPGTQYF.

The chain uses TRBV27 and TRBJ1-5; 11 bases agree with TRBD1. This CDR3 has 21 residues. CDR1 and CDR2 from the germline V gene are MNHEY and SMNVEV (reference sequence). With V trimmed by 5 bases and J by 3 bases, 21 bases remained unmatched. CDR3 region: CASSPLKETGQGASYNQPQHF. In DNA form, the CDR3 reads TGTGCCAGCAGTCCCCTCAAAGAAACTGGACAGGGGGCTTCCTACAATCAGCCCCAGCATTTT.

The gene calls are TRBV5-4 and TRBJ2-3, with a weak D call TRBD2 (6 bases). V lost 4 bases to trimming and J lost 0 bases, with 15 bases between them. Germline CDR1 SGHNT, CDR2 YYREEE (reference sequence). This CDR3 contains 16 residues. DNA for the CDR3: TGTGCCAGCAGCGCAAAGTCCGGGACTAGCACAGATACGCAGTATTTT. Translated: CASSAKSGTSTDTQYF.

The chain has TRBV13 and TRBJ2-4, with 10 positions matching TRBD2. Per the germline V gene, CDR1 is PRHDT and CDR2 is FYEKMQ (reference sequence). V shed 7 bases and J 0 bases; nucleotides not matched to a gene: 9. This CDR3 is built from 17 residues. In nucleotides, the CDR3 is TGTGCCAGCAAGGCTAGCGGGAGCGTCGAAGCCAAAAACATTCAGTACTTC. It encodes CASKASGSVEAKNIQYF.

This clone was counted between two and nine times. The chain recombines TRBV29-1 with TRBJ2-1; D is ambiguous. Trimming took off 5 bases at V and 3 bases at J, with 5 bases between the two ends. Germline CDR1 SQVTM, CDR2 ANQGSEA. The CDR3 loop spans 11 amino acids. CDR3 loop: CSVTDYNEQFF. Here the CDR3 DNA reads TGCAGCGTTACAGACTACAATGAGCAGTTCTTC.

Only one count was recorded for this clone. V gene TRBV19 combines with J gene TRBJ1-4; 12 bases map to TRBD1. This CDR3 comprises 15 residues. The trim removed 4 bases at V and 11 bases at J, leaving 8 bases unmatched. Germline assignment: CDR1 LNHDA and CDR2 SQIVND (reference sequence). CDR3 sequence reads: CASSTTGTGGKKLFF. CDR3 DNA: TGTGCCAGTAGTACGACCGGGACAGGGGGCAAGAAACTGTTTTTT.

The chain has TRBV5-3 and TRBJ2-5, with D perhaps matching TRBD1 (5 bases). TRBV5-3 is filed as an ORF, its function uncertain. Trimming left V 0 bases short and J 10 bases short, with 19 bases between. This CDR3 is built from 15 residues. CDR3: CARSLVGPTKEGQYF. CDR3 coding DNA: TGTGCCAGAAGCTTGGTGGGGCCTACTAAAGAAGGCCAGTACTTC.